A selection of T cell receptor beta chains follows, all from one sample in a study of shared clonotypes between healthy human individuals. Assay used: immunoSEQ multiplex PCR; TCRdb lists only in-frame clones, some missing. Of approximately 720,000 clones detected, under 95% appear once; the ten largest clones hold 24%. Sequences were obtained from naive CD8+ T cells sorted from blood. These receptors all stem from a man aged 25-45 years in good health. The CDR3 runs from the conserved cysteine through the conserved F or W. A D gene is named only where the DNA matches it firmly. Clone size is not always given. Where it is, it says once, few, many or a class for expanded clones.

>NA|TRBJ2-7|NA|TRBV9
NA
CASSASETENYEQYFGPGTRLNF
>TRBD2|TRBJ2-3|NA|TRBV11-2
TGTGCCAGCAGCGAGCGACTAGCGGGAGTTACAGATACGCAGTATTTT
CASSERLAGVTDTQYF
>NA|TRBJ2-1|once|TRBV7-9
TGTGCCAGCAGCCCGGACAGCAGACCCAATGAGCAGTTCTTC
CASSPDSRPNEQFF
>TRBD1|TRBJ2-1|NA|TRBV19
TGTGCCAGTAGTATACTTCCTTCGAGACAGGGCTACAATGAGCAGTTCTTC
CASSILPSRQGYNEQFF
>TRBD2|TRBJ2-1|NA|TRBV10-3
TGTGCCATCAGTGAGCTAGCGGGATTTTTGGATGAGCAGTTCTTC
CAISELAGFLDEQFF
>TRBD1|TRBJ1-5|NA|TRBV7-9
TGTGCCAGCAGCCCAGGGACAGGGATTCAGCCCCAGCATTTT
CASSPGTGIQPQHF
>TRBD1|TRBJ2-1|NA|TRBV19
TGTGCCAGTAGACCCGGACAGGGGCCCAACAATGAGCAGTTCTTC
CASRPGQGPNNEQFF
>NA|TRBJ2-5|NA|TRBV9
TGTGCCAGCGGGGGAGAGACCCAGTACTTC
CASGGETQYF
>TRBD2|TRBJ2-2|NA|TRBV14
TGTGCCAGCAGCCCTCGACTAGCGGGAGATTACGGGGAGCTGTTTTTT
CASSPRLAGDYGELFF
>NA|TRBJ1-1|NA|TRBV2
TGTGCCAGCACTTCTAGGGAGTGGGCGAACACTGAAGCTTTCTTT
CASTSREWANTEAFF
>NA|TRBJ1-5|NA|TRBV27
TGTGCCAGCAGTTTACTCGGGGGGGTTCAGCCCCAGCATTTT
CASSLLGGVQPQHF
>NA|TRBJ1-5|NA|TRBV15
TGTGCCACCAGCATTGAAAGCAATCAGCCCCAGCATTTT
CATSIESNQPQHF
>NA|TRBJ2-3|NA|TRBV7-9
TGTGCCAGTCAACACGGGACAGATACGCAGTATTTT
CASQHGTDTQYF
>NA|TRBJ1-2|once|TRBV4-1
TGCGCCAGCAGCCAATATTACTCCCAAAACTATGGCTACACCTTC
CASSQYYSQNYGYTF
>NA|TRBJ2-7|NA|TRBV9
TGTGCCAGCAGCGTAGCCATGGGGGGCTACGAGCAGTACTTC
CASSVAMGGYEQYF
>NA|TRBJ2-1|NA|TRBV27
TGTGCCAGCAGTTTCGGTGAGCGGAATGAGCAGTTCTTC
CASSFGERNEQFF
>NA|TRBJ2-1|NA|TRBV20-1
TGCAGTCTTGGCTACAATGAGCAGTTCTTC
CSLGYNEQFF
>TRBD1|TRBJ1-4|few|TRBV2
TGTGCCAGCCACACCCTAGGGGGCGTGAATGAAAAACTGTTTTTT
CASHTLGGVNEKLFF
>NA|TRBJ2-5|NA|TRBV15
TGTGCCACCAGCAGAGATAGTGCACCGTACCAAGAGACCCAGTACTTC
CATSRDSAPYQETQYF
>NA|TRBJ2-3|NA|TRBV7-3
TGTGCCAGCAGCTTGGGGCAGGGTGACACAGATACGCAGTATTTT
CASSLGQGDTDTQYF
>NA|TRBJ2-3|NA|TRBV4-1
TGCGCCAGCAGCCAAGATGCTAGTTCCCCAGATACGCAGTATTTT
CASSQDASSPDTQYF
>TRBD2|TRBJ2-1|once|TRBV7-3
TGTGCCAGCAGCTTAAACAACTTAGCGGGAGGGCCAGGAGATGAGCAGTTCTTC
CASSLNNLAGGPGDEQFF